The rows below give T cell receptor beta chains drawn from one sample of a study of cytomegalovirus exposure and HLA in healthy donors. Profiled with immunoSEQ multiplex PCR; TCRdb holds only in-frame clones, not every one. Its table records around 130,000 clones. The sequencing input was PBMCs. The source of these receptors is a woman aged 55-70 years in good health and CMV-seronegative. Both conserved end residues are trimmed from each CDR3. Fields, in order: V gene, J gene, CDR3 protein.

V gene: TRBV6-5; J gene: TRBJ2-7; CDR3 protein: ASSLARGSSYEQY
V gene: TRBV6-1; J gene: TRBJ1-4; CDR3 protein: ASSGIAATNEKLF
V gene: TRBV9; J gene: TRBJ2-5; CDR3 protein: ASSPSTGTQY
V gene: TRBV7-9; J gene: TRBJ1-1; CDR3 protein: ASSLGGRTNTEAF
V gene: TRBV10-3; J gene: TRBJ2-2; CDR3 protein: AIRVAEGQTGELF
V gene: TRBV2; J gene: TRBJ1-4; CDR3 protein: ASSVAGQGREKLF
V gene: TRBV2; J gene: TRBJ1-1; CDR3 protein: ASTSTTGVKAF
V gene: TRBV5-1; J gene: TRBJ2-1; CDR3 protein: ASSRTSGGGNEQF
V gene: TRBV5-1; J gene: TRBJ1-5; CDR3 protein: ASSSGHLENQPQH
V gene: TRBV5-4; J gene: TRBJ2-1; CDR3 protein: ASSFGSNNNEQF
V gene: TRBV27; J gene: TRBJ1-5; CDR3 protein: ASSRRQGLGQPQH
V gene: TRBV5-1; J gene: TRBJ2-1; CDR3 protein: ASSASGARGNEQF
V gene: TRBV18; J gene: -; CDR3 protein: ASSLRGQSSSYEQY
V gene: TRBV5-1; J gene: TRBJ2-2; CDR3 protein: ASSLVQGAPGELF
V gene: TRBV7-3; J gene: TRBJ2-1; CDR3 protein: ASSLNPRLSSYNEQF
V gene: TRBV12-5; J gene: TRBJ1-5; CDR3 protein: ASGFLGQYSNQPQH
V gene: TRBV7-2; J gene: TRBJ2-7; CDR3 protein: ASSWGLGRAREQY
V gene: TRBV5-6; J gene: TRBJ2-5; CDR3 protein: ASSLQRDQY
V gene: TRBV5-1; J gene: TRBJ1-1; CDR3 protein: ASRNTTGGGRAF
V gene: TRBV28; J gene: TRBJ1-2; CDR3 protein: ASSLLTGQGAYYGYT
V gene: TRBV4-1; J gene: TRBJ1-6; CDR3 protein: ASSPMGVGANSPLH
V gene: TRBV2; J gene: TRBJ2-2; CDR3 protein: ASSGQGEFTGELF
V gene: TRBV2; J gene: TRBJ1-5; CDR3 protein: ASRTTGGREPQH
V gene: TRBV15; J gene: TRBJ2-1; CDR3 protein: ATSRDSGGQYNEQF
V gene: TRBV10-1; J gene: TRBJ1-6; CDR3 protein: ASSEEGISPLH
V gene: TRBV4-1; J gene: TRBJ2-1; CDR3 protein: ASSQGGWNEQF
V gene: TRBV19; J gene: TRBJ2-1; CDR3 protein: ASSPQGHSSYNEQF
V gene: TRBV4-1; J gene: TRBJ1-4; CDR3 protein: ASSQGQGGLGEKLF
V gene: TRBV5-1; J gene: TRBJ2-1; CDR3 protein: ASSLVGLAGGLRSEQF
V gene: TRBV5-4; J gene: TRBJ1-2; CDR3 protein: ASSLSGQGLFGYT
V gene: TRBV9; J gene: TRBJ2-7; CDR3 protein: ASSVDPSGNYEQY
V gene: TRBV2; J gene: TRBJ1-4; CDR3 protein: ASSADRGRTNEKLF
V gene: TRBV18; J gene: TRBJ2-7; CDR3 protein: ASSPGAGGGSYEQY
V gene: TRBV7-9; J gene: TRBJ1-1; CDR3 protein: ASSPGTVNTEAF
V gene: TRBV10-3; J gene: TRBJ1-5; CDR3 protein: AISDQGNSQPQH
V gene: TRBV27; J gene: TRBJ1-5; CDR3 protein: ASSSSGTGALDQPQH
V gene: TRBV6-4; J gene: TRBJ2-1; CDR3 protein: ASRPSAGKSYNEQF